The T cell receptor beta chain under discussion was sequenced for a study of early T cells in non-severe SARS-CoV-2 infection. TCRdb reprocessed the 5' RACE reads via MiXCR and lists one record per CDR3 protein. The repertoire holds under 140,000 distinct CDR3 sequences, with roughly 12% as singletons. This clonotype has just a few counts. V lost 1 base, J lost 7 bases, and 12 bases stayed unmatched. The germline CDR1 and CDR2 sequences are MGHRA and YSYEKL. CDR3 length: 17 residues. This clonotype was sampled from an adult who was a healthcare worker with PCR-confirmed SARS-CoV-2 infection or an uninfected control (not recorded which). The chain employs TRBV4-1 and TRBJ1-5; TRBD1 matches at 8 bases. The sample was whole blood, taken at baseline. The CDR3 reads CASSQVGAGGFEQPQHF. The DNA for the CDR3 is TGCGCCAGCAGCCAAGTGGGGGCAGGGGGCTTTGAACAGCCCCAGCATTTT.